These 7 T cell receptor beta chains originate from one sample sequenced in a study of tumor and adjacent non-tumor tissue in lung cancer. The library came from three nested PCR rounds adapted from ARM-PCR protocols. Each CDR3 protein gets one entry after TCRdb re-called the multiplex PCR reads with MiXCR. The sample includes fewer than 55,000 distinct CDR3 sequences, approximately 59% of them seen just once. The template was RNA from unsorted bulk tissue. More than 3 cm separated this lung sample from the edge of the tumor. Input material: distant non-tumor lung tissue. The receptors were gathered from a woman aged 40 to 50 with non-small cell lung cancer.

In this sample, this clonotype turned up many times. V is TRBV4-1 and J is TRBJ2-3; no clear D. In germline, CDR1 is MGHRA, CDR2 YSYEKL. V lost 4 bases and J lost 0, with 11 bases in between. CDR3 length: 15 residues. The CDR3 region is CASSPVRSSTDTQYF. CDR3 coding DNA: TGCGCCAGCAGCCCCGTCCGGTCAAGCACAGATACGCAGTATTTT.

About this clonotype: An end of the junction differs from the germline gene, which may be a read error. The CDR3 reads CASSQHRRGGYTF. For the CDR3, the DNA is TGTGCCAGCAGTCAACACCGGAGGGGTGGCTACACATTC. The V gene is TRBV4-2, the J gene TRBJ1-2, with TRBD1 as a possible D gene (5 bases). The CDR3 covers 13 residues. Germline V gene sequence: CDR1 LGHNA, CDR2 YNFKEQ.

This clonotype was detected ten times or more. This rearrangement joins TRBV6-1 to TRBJ2-5; weak D call: TRBD2 (7 bases). Trimming removed 4 bases from V and 3 bases from J, with 15 bases in between. From germline, CDR1 is MNHNS and CDR2 SASEGT. The CDR3 runs to 15 residues. The CDR3 here is CASSGGGAGEETQYF. In DNA, the CDR3 is TGTGCCAGCAGTGGGGGGGGGGCAGGGGAAGAGACCCAGTACTTC.

The V gene is TRBV6-1, the J gene TRBJ2-7, with TRBD1 as a possible D gene (5 bases). In germline, CDR1 is MNHNS, CDR2 SASEGT. The V end was cut by 1 base, the J end by 4 bases, with 14 bases between. The CDR3 extends over 15 amino acids. The CDR3 region is CASSEGMAGLYEQYF. In nucleotides, the CDR3 is TGTGCCAGCAGTGAAGGAATGGCAGGGCTATACGAGCAGTACTTC.

This rearrangement joins TRBV10-3 to TRBJ2-3; 7 bases agree with TRBD2. CDR1 is ENHRY, CDR2 SYGVKD, per germline. The V and J ends lost 5 bases and 1 base, in that order; junction bases with no gene match: 6. The CDR3 is 15 residues long. In DNA, the CDR3 is TGTGCCATCAGTTTCCTAGCGGAAGGCACAGATACGCAGTATTTT. As protein: CAISFLAEGTDTQYF.

This clonotype was counted only a few times. The CDR3 DNA reads as TGCGCCAGCAGCTTGGATGGTGCGGGGGGCCTCGAGCAGTACTTC. This encodes CASSLDGAGGLEQYF. V usage is TRBV5-1 and J usage is TRBJ2-7, with TRBD2 matching over 8 bases. Per germline, CDR1 SGHRS and CDR2 YFSETQ. V lost 0 bases to trimming and J lost 6 bases; unmatched junction nucleotides: 8. The CDR3 consists of 15 residues.

This clonotype was seen only once. The junction and the germline gene differ at one end; a read error may be behind it. The chain recombines TRBV12-3 or TRBV12-4 with TRBJ2-1, with D unresolved. The CDR3 totals 14 residues. The CDR3 protein is CASSLLVPNDEQFF. CDR3 DNA sequence: TGTGCCAGCAGTTTACTGGTGCCAAACGATGAGCAGTTTTTC.